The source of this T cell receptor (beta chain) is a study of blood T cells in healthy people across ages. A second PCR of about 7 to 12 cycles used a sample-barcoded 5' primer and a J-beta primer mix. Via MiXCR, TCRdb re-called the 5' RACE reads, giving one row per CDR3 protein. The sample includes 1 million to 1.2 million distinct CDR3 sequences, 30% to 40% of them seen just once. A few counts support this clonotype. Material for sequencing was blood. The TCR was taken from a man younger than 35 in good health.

The DNA for the CDR3 is TGTGCCAGCAGCCCGCGTAGGGGGGCCGCTGAAGCTTTCTTT. Translation: CASSPRRGAAEAFF. The V gene is TRBV28, the J gene TRBJ1-1, with D possibly matching TRBD1 (6 bases). Per germline, CDR1 MDHEN and CDR2 SYDVKM. The CDR3 has 14 residues. Trimming pared 6 bases from V and 6 bases from J, leaving 17 bases between.